This T cell receptor beta chain appears in the sequencing data of a study of cytomegalovirus exposure and HLA in healthy donors. Study-level points and caveats: A previous analysis found most TCR beta V segments productive roughly 87% or roughly 30% of the time. TCR beta chains numbering roughly 150 were designated cytomegalovirus-associated.

This CDR3 region has 17 residues. The germline V gene encodes CDR1 SEHNR and CDR2 FQNEAQ (reference sequence). The V segment lost 7 bases and the J segment 6 bases; nucleotides outside the gene matches: 18. It was with 60 Vbeta and 13 Jbeta primers that the PCR ran. Clones were sequenced by immunoSEQ multiplex PCR, and TCRdb holds only the in-frame ones, with some missing. Of 100,000 to 150,000 clones detected, 55% to 75% appear once; the ten largest clones hold approximately 2.9%. Notes on this clone: The antigen is undetermined.

The sequence was collected from a human donor in good health. Sequenced material: PBMCs. The V and J genes are TRBV7-9 and TRBJ2-3, with TRBD2 matching 8 bases. As DNA, the CDR3 is TGTGCCAGCACCGCCCCGACTGGCGGGGGGCTAGGGGATACGCAGTATTTT. Translation gives CASTAPTGGGLGDTQYF.